This T cell receptor beta chain was found in a study of regulatory T cells in long-lasting Graves disease. Specified time point: persistent/refractory GD, antithyroid drugs over 5 years with positive TRAb. The TCR library was prepared using RNA isolated from PBMCs. It was by American Thyroid Association guidelines that Graves' disease was diagnosed. This clonotype was seen only once. Construction of TCR beta libraries relied on iRepertoire HTBI primers and on Arm-PCR targeting CDR3 regions. In the authors' methods: Identification yielded some 65 TRBV and 15 or so TRBJ segments across samples. TCRdb reprocessed the multiplex PCR reads with MiXCR, giving one entry per CDR3 protein. In this record, the V and J calls reflect TCRdb's handling and not the investigators' own analysis. The data contain around 400,000 distinct CDR3 sequences, about a quarter of them seen just once; the ten biggest clones take up approximately 28%.

Germline V gives CDR1 LNHDA, CDR2 SQIVND (reference sequence). Deletions cut 1 base from V and 1 base from J, with 9 bases between. The CDR3 runs 15 residues. This TCR derives from a female donor with Graves disease. The V call is TRBV19, the J call TRBJ2-3; D unresolved. This specimen was peripheral blood mononuclear cells (PBMCs), taken when the disease was refractory, from a patient treated with antithyroid drugs. The CDR3 spells CASSIGPTGTDTQYF. DNA for the CDR3: TGTGCCAGTAGTATAGGTCCAACGGGCACAGATACGCAGTATTTT.